These 25 T cell receptor beta chains were all obtained from the same sample, sequenced in a study of blood T cell repertoires in COVID-19. Method: immunoSEQ multiplex PCR; TCRdb's copy keeps in-frame clones and lacks some. The table includes over 30,000 clones, around 80% detected once. Sequenced: peripheral blood. These receptor sequences come from an elderly man with active or convalescent COVID-19.

V and J are TRBV2 and TRBJ2-7, with TRBD1 identical over 11 bases. J was trimmed by 4 bases and V by 6 bases; bases with no gene match: 2. The CDR3 is 13 amino acids. Germline V lookup: CDR1 SNHLY, CDR2 FYNNEI. The CDR3 DNA reads as TGTGCCAGCAGCCGGGACAGGGGGTACGAGCAGTACTTC. As protein: CASSRDRGYEQYF.

The gene calls are TRBV12-3 or TRBV12-4 and TRBJ2-1; 8 bases fit TRBD2. With 7 bases clipped from V and 9 bases from J, the junction kept 5 bases outside the gene matches. The CDR3 loop spans 12 amino acids. The CDR3 sequence is CASTSGGFEQFF. DNA of the CDR3: TGTGCCAGCACCTCGGGGGGGTTTGAGCAGTTCTTC.

This rearrangement joins TRBV7-2 to TRBJ2-3; 7 bases are shared with TRBD2. The CDR3 runs to 16 residues. Germline assignment: CDR1 SGHTA and CDR2 FQGNSA. The junction had 15 bases not matched to a gene; V was cut back by 6 bases and J by 6 bases. The DNA for the CDR3 is TGTGCCAGCAGACCGAGCGGGATGCTCAGAGGGGATACGCAGTATTTT. Translating it yields CASRPSGMLRGDTQYF.

The V and J genes are TRBV28 and TRBJ2-5, with 7 bases identical to TRBD2. This CDR3 contains 17 residues. Looked up from germline, CDR1 is MDHEN and CDR2 is SYDVKM. Trimming at V came to 3 bases and at J to 5 bases, leaving 15 bases not matched to a gene. Here the CDR3 reads CASSLQKTAGVGETQYF. CDR3 nucleotide sequence: TGTGCCAGCAGTTTGCAGAAGACGGCGGGAGTTGGTGAGACCCAGTACTTC.

J is TRBJ1-4 and V is TRBV7-2, with a weak D call TRBD1 (6 bases). Trimming stripped 5 bases from V and 3 bases from J, with 13 bases between. This CDR3 comprises 15 residues. Germline CDR1 reads SGHTA; CDR2 reads FQGNSA. CDR3: CASSKDPGANEKLFF. CDR3 coding DNA: TGTGCCAGCAGCAAGGACCCAGGGGCTAATGAAAAACTGTTTTTT.

This rearrangement joins TRBV3-1 (or the pseudogene TRBV3-2) to TRBJ1-5; maybe TRBD1 (5 bases). The CDR3 loop spans 15 amino acids. V lost 1 base and J 6 bases, leaving 13 bases between the germline ends. CDR1 LGHDT and CDR2 YNNKEL come from the germline V gene (reference sequence). CDR3 DNA: TGTGCCAGCAGCCAAGCTCCAGGGCTGGGTCAGCCCCAGCATTTT. Encoded protein: CASSQAPGLGQPQHF.

The rearrangement links TRBV9 to TRBJ1-1; D not certain. Germline loops: CDR1 SGDLS, CDR2 YYNGEE. CDR3 length equals 14 residues. The germline V and J ends were trimmed by 2 bases and 5 bases, with 13 bases remaining between them. Written as DNA, the CDR3 is TGTGCCAGCAGCGTTCATTTCGGGGATACTGAAGCTTTCTTT. It yields the protein CASSVHFGDTEAFF.

The rearrangement joins TRBV2 to TRBJ2-2; 12 positions agree with TRBD1. This CDR3 is 16 amino acids long. Germline V gene lookup returns CDR1 SNHLY and CDR2 FYNNEI. V gave up 8 bases and J gave up 1 base; unmatched junction bases: 5. The CDR3: CASGGDRGRNTGELFF. CDR3 DNA sequence: TGTGCCAGCGGGGGGGACAGGGGGCGGAACACCGGGGAGCTGTTTTTT.

The chain links TRBV5-1 to TRBJ1-1; 8 nucleotides agree with TRBD1. V trimming: 4 bases; J trimming: 3 bases; junction bases outside the gene matches: 11. CDR1 is SGHRS and CDR2 is YFSETQ in the germline V gene. The CDR3 totals 16 residues. The CDR3 sequence is CASSPDRGEEHTEAFF. The DNA for the CDR3 is TGCGCCAGCAGCCCCGACAGGGGTGAGGAGCACACTGAAGCTTTCTTT.

The rearrangement uses TRBV28 and TRBJ2-7, with a tentative D call TRBD1 (8 bases). Trimming left V 4 bases short and J 2 bases short, with 21 bases between. CDR1 is MDHEN, CDR2 SYDVKM, per germline. The CDR3 totals 17 residues. The CDR3 protein is CASSSHTGGDHPYEQYF. The CDR3 DNA sequence: TGTGCCAGCAGTTCACACACAGGGGGGGACCACCCCTACGAGCAGTACTTC.

The chain uses TRBV7-6 and TRBJ2-1; 8 bases agree with TRBD2. V gave up 5 bases and J gave up 4 bases; unmatched junction bases: 7. CDR1 is SGHVS, CDR2 FNYEAQ, per germline. This CDR3 comprises 15 residues. The CDR3 DNA follows: TGTGCCAGCAGCCCGGGGGCGGGAGGTTACAATGAGCAGTTCTTC. Its translation: CASSPGAGGYNEQFF.

The rearrangement joins TRBV7-2 to TRBJ2-3, with 12 bases matching TRBD2. Germline V gives CDR1 SGHTA, CDR2 FQGNSA. V shed 4 bases, J shed 2 bases, and the junction held 10 bases outside the gene matches. This CDR3 is built from 18 residues. CDR3: CASSSQILAGGITDTQYF. CDR3 nucleotide sequence: TGTGCCAGCAGCTCCCAAATACTAGCGGGGGGAATCACAGATACGCAGTATTTT.

The chain couples TRBV14 to TRBJ2-3, with 9 bases matching TRBD2. Trimming at V came to 3 bases and at J to 2 bases, leaving 6 bases not matched to a gene. Germline CDR1 is SGHDN and CDR2 is FVKESK. The length of the CDR3 is 16 residues. This CDR3 reads CASSHSRGGYTDTQYF. CDR3 coding DNA: TGTGCCAGCAGCCACTCGCGGGGGGGATACACAGATACGCAGTATTTT.

The chain combines TRBV10-3 with TRBJ2-7; TRBD1 agrees at 9 bases. The V segment lost 8 bases and the J segment 4 bases; nucleotides outside the gene matches: 6. The CDR3 length is 13 residues. Germline CDR1 reads ENHRY; CDR2 reads SYGVKD. The CDR3 nucleotides read TGTGCCATCTCAACAGGGGGCTATTACGAGCAGTACTTC. It translates to CAISTGGYYEQYF.

CDR3 sequence (DNA): TGTGCCAGCATCAGGGGTAACACTGAAGCTTTCTTT. The encoded protein is CASIRGNTEAFF. V gene TRBV2 combines with J gene TRBJ1-1, with D perhaps matching TRBD1 (6 bases). This CDR3 has 12 amino acids. Deletions cut 7 bases from V and 2 bases from J, with 8 bases between. The germline V gene encodes CDR1 SNHLY and CDR2 FYNNEI. Complete variable domain (other parts from reference TRBV2 and TRBJ1-1): EPEVTQTPSHQVTQMGQEVILRCVPISNHLYFYWYRQILGQKVEFLVSFYNNEISEKSEIFDDQFSVERPDGSNFTLKIRSTKLEDSAMYFCASIRGNTEAFFGQGTRLTVV.

The gene calls are TRBV2 and TRBJ2-7; the D gene is possibly TRBD2 (5 bases). The V and J ends lost 6 bases and 4 bases respectively, with 10 bases between them. CDR3 size: 12 residues. CDR1 is SNHLY and CDR2 is FYNNEI in the germline V gene. The CDR3 DNA reads as TGTGCCAGCAGCTACACTAGTTACGAGCAGTACTTC. This encodes CASSYTSYEQYF.

The V call is TRBV18, the J call TRBJ2-7; 7 bases line up with TRBD1. The germline gives CDR1 KGHSH, CDR2 LQKENI. J gave up 1 base and V 2 bases, and 2 bases lay outside the gene matches. The CDR3 runs to 14 residues. The CDR3 is CASSPGDRSYEQYF. The CDR3 bases are TGTGCCAGCTCACCAGGGGACAGATCCTACGAGCAGTACTTC. Based on the CDR3 plus reference TRBV18 and TRBJ2-7, the full variable domain is NAGVMQNPRHLVRRRGQEARLRCSPMKGHSHVYWYRQLPEEGLKFMVYLQKENIIDESGMPKERFSAEFPKEGPSILRIQQVVRGDSAAYFCASSPGDRSYEQYFGPGTRLTVT.

J is TRBJ2-5 and V is TRBV18; TRBD1 might be the D (6 bases). V lost 6 bases and J 1 base, leaving 12 bases between the germline ends. The germline V gene encodes CDR1 KGHSH and CDR2 LQKENI. CDR3 length equals 14 residues. CDR3 nucleotides: TGTGCCAGCTCGCGTTTACAGGGCCAAGAGACCCAGTACTTC. As protein: CASSRLQGQETQYF.

CDR3 sequence reads: CAWTRDSRLDTQYF. CDR3 sequence (DNA): TGTGCCTGGACCCGGGACAGCCGCCTAGATACGCAGTATTTT. The rearrangement joins TRBV30 to TRBJ2-3, with 7 bases identical to TRBD1. The CDR3 runs to 14 residues. V gave up 4 bases and J gave up 5 bases; unmatched junction bases: 9. CDR1 is GTSNPN and CDR2 is SVGIG in the germline V gene (reference sequence).

The chain is built from TRBV18 and TRBJ2-7; TRBD1 agrees at 7 bases. Germline V gene sequence: CDR1 KGHSH, CDR2 LQKENI. The V gene end was trimmed by 8 bases and the J gene end by 2 bases; junction bases not matched to a gene: 9. This CDR3 is built from 14 residues. DNA of the CDR3: TGTGCCAGCCGAGGGACAGCTGGAACCTACGAGCAGTACTTC. This gives the protein CASRGTAGTYEQYF.

This sequence joins TRBV5-1 and TRBJ2-1; 9 bases line up with TRBD1. CDR3 length equals 12 residues. J lost 6 bases, V lost 6 bases, and 1 base had no gene match. The V gene's germline CDR1 is SGHRS and CDR2 YFSETQ. Here the CDR3 reads CASMDRGNEQFF. CDR3 in DNA: TGCGCCAGCATGGACAGGGGCAATGAGCAGTTCTTC.

The chain combines TRBV7-2 with TRBJ1-6; D may be TRBD1 (5 bases). This CDR3 region has 14 residues. V shed 2 bases and J shed 6 bases, with 8 bases lying between them. Germline loops: CDR1 SGHTA, CDR2 FQGNSA. CDR3: CASSLRQGNSPLHF. CDR3 coding DNA: TGTGCCAGCAGCTTAAGGCAGGGTAATTCACCCCTCCACTTT.

The rearrangement uses TRBV5-5 and TRBJ1-5, with TRBD1 matching 10 bases. Germline-derived CDR1 and CDR2 are SGHKS and YYEKEE (reference sequence). The ends lost 4 bases at V and 4 bases at J; junction bases unmatched: 5. This CDR3 region has 15 residues. The CDR3 spells CASSTGTGVNQPQHF. In nucleotides, the CDR3 is TGTGCCAGCAGCACCGGGACAGGGGTTAATCAGCCCCAGCATTTT.

V and J are TRBV5-6 and TRBJ2-7; 13 bases map to TRBD2. V lost 2 bases and J lost 0; bases outside the gene matches: 2. Germline V gives CDR1 SGHDT, CDR2 YYEEEE. This CDR3 is 16 amino acids long. The chain's CDR3 is CASSLLAGGDSYEQYF. Here the CDR3 DNA reads TGTGCCAGCAGCTTACTAGCGGGAGGGGACTCCTACGAGCAGTACTTC.

The chain joins TRBV27 to TRBJ2-5, with D possibly being TRBD1 (6 bases). This CDR3 comprises 14 residues. Trimming removed 6 bases from V and 5 bases from J, with 16 bases in between. In germline, CDR1 is MNHEY, CDR2 SMNVEV (reference sequence). CDR3 DNA: TGTGCCAGCAGCTCCCGACAGGCTGAGGAGACCCAGTACTTC. Translating gives CASSSRQAEETQYF.